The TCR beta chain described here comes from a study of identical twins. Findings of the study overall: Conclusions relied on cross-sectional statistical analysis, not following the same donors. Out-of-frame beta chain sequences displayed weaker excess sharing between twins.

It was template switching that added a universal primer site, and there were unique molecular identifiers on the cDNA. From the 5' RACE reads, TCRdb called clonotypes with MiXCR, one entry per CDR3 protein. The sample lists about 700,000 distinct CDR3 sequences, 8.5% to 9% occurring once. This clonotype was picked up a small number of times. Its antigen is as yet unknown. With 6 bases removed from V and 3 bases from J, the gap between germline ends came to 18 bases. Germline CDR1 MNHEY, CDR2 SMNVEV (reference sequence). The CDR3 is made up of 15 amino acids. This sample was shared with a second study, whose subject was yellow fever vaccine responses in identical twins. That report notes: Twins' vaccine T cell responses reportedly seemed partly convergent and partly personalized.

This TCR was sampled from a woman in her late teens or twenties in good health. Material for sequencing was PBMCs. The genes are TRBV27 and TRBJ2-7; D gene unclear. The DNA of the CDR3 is TGTGCCAGCAGACATCTAGAGACCCCTTTCTACGAGCAGTACTTC. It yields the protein CASRHLETPFYEQYF.